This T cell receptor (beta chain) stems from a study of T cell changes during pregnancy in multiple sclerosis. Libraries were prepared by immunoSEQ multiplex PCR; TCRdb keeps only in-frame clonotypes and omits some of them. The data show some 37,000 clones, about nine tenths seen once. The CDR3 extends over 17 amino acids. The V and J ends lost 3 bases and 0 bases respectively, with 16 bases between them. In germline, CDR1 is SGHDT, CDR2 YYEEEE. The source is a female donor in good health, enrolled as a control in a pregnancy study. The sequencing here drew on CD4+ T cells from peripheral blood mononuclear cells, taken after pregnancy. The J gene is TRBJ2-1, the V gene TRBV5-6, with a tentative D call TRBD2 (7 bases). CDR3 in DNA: TGTGCCAGCAGCTGGGGGGCGGGCGGGAGCTCCTACAATGAGCAGTTCTTC. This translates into CASSWGAGGSSYNEQFF.